This is a list of T cell receptor beta chains from one sample in a study of control samples from healthy donors and cancer patients. Generated by immunoSEQ multiplex PCR, the TCRdb table keeps only in-frame clones and is missing some. The data hold 100,000 to 130,000 clones, with approximately 84% observed a single time. Sequencing was done on a sample of blood. These receptors were taken from a man between 18 and 35 years old in good health. CDR3s include the opening cysteine and the closing phenylalanine or tryptophan. D genes are given only for firm matches. Where a row states a size, it is once, few, many or the class of an expanded clone; other rows omit it.

>few|TRBD1|TRBV6-5|TRBJ1-4
TGTGCGACCGGCCGGGACAGGGATGAAAAACTGTTTTTT
CATGRDRDEKLFF
>NA|NA|TRBV28|TRBJ1-1
TGTGCCAGCAGTTTGCCGGGGGGCAGGCACACTGAAGCTTTCTTT
CASSLPGGRHTEAFF
>NA|NA|TRBV5-4|TRBJ1-1
TGTGCCAGCAGCTTCCCGACAGGCGCCTTGAACACTGAAGCTTTCTTT
CASSFPTGALNTEAFF
>NA|TRBD1|TRBV10-1|TRBJ2-1
TGCGCCAGCAGTGAGTCCGGGACAGTAAATGAGCAGTTCTTC
CASSESGTVNEQFF
>NA|TRBD2|TRBV28|TRBJ2-2
TGTGCCAGCAGTTGGGGGGGAGAGAACACCGGGGAGCTGTTTTTT
CASSWGGENTGELFF
>NA|NA|TRBV7-6|TRBJ2-6
TGTGCCAGCAGCGACCCGACAGACGCGAGCTCTGGGGCCAACGTCCTGACTTTC
CASSDPTDASSGANVLTF
>once|NA|TRBV4-2|TRBJ1-2
TGTGCCAGCAGCCAAGATCTGGTCGGGGCACGCTATGGCTACACCTTC
CASSQDLVGARYGYTF
>NA|NA|TRBV7-9|TRBJ2-5
TGTGCCAGCAGCCGCGGGGCCTACCAAGAGACCCAGTACTTC
CASSRGAYQETQYF
>NA|NA|TRBV6-1|TRBJ1-1
TGTGCCAGCAGTGAAGGGGTCCCGGGGGCGGGCACTGAAGCTTTCTTT
CASSEGVPGAGTEAFF
>NA|NA|TRBV4-1|TRBJ1-1
TGCGCCAGCAGCCAAGGATGGCAGGCCATGAACACTGAAGCTTTCTTT
CASSQGWQAMNTEAFF
>NA|NA|TRBV11-2|TRBJ1-2
TGTGCCAGCAGCCCAGCAACAGGGCCCTATGGCTACACCTTC
CASSPATGPYGYTF